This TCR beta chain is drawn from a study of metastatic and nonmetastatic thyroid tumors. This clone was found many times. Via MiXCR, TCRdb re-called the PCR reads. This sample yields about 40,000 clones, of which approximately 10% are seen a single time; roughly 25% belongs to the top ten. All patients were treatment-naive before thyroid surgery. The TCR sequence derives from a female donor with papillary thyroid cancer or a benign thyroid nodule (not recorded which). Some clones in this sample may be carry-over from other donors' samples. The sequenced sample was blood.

CDR3 in amino acids: CASSRYDRTSGNTIYF. CDR3 DNA: TGCGCCAGCAGCCGTTACGACAGGACCTCTGGAAACACCATATATTTT. The J gene is TRBJ1-3, the V gene TRBV5-1; D may be TRBD1 (6 bases). The germline V gene encodes CDR1 SGHRS and CDR2 YFSETQ. CDR3 length: 16 residues. Trimming left V 4 bases short and J 0 bases short, with 14 bases between.